This T cell receptor (beta chain) is drawn from a study of cytomegalovirus exposure and HLA in healthy donors. Whole-study results and caveats: A prior analysis recorded that most TCR beta V segments were productive about 90% or about 30% of the time. Reportedly, a later analysis found an Asian-associated ancestry cluster had fewer N-insertions than the approximately 640-donor mean.

With regard to this clone: The antigen is unknown.

PCR primers comprised 60 Vbeta and 13 Jbeta primers. The protocol was immunoSEQ multiplex PCR, while the TCRdb copy is restricted to in-frame clones and leaves out a portion. The sample has under 130,000 clones, around four fifths seen once; the top ten hold roughly 1.2%. CDR1 is SQVTM and CDR2 is ANQGSEA in the germline V gene. The CDR3 has 12 amino acids. The V and J ends lost 7 bases and 4 bases, in that order; junction bases with no gene match: 5. The receptor was derived from a man younger than 45 in good health and CMV-seronegative. The specimen sequenced was PBMCs. J is TRBJ1-2 and V is TRBV29-1; TRBD1 aligns across 8 bases. The CDR3 DNA sequence: TGCAGCGGGAGACAGGGGCCCTATGGCTACACCTTC. Residues: CSGRQGPYGYTF. Combining the CDR3 with reference TRBV29-1 and TRBJ1-2 gives the whole variable domain SAVISQKPSRDICQRGTSLTIQCQVDSQVTMMFWYRQQPGQSLTLIATANQGSEATYESGFVIDKFPISRPNLTFSTLTVSNMSPEDSSIYLCSGRQGPYGYTFGSGTRLTVV.